The rows below give T cell receptor beta chains drawn from one sample of a study of naive CD8 T cells in extremely preterm neonates. Repertoires were generated with immunoSEQ multiplex PCR, while TCRdb's copy carries only in-frame clones and drops some. The table includes 20,000 or so clones, about nine tenths detected once. Material: naive CD8+ T cells from cord blood. The receptors shown here come from a boy who was born preterm. Both conserved end residues are part of each CDR3.

V gene | CDR3 protein
TRBV14 | CASSQGYEQYF
TRBV6-1 | CASSAGYEQYF
TRBV6-5 | CASSGTSGGEQYF
TRBV10-1 | CASSGQGSNEQFF
TRBV7-6 | CASSLAQETQYF
TRBV19 | CASSIPGQGNTEAFF
TRBV9 | CASRTANTGELFF
TRBV29-1 | CSVERSYGYTF
TRBV11-3 | CASSFGYASLQFF
TRBV4-1 | CASSQSLAYNEQFF
TRBV30 | CAWSQDNSYEQYF
TRBV9 | CASSVASGTDTQYF
TRBV27 | CASSLRGGMPFYNEQFF
TRBV4-1 | CASSQVGSNQPQHF
TRBV5-1 | CASSLARDTGELFF
TRBV6-1 | CASSGGTGGYEQYF
TRBV4-1 | CASSQGTNQPQHF
TRBV6-4 | CASSEGYNNSPLHF
TRBV7-6 | CASSRLAGEQYF
TRBV19 | CASSMGLAGNYEQYF
TRBV9 | CASSGLAGGQETQYF
TRBV11-2 | CASSLGENTIYF
TRBV19 | CASSSTTGGYEQYF
TRBV7-9 | CASSLPDREETQYF
TRBV18 | CASSPYSNQPQHF
TRBV7-3 | CASSFDNSPLHF
TRBV5-1 | CASSLASGELFF
TRBV10-3 | CAISDRGYSNQPQHF
TRBV29-1 | CSVAGGSYEQYF
TRBV7-6 | CASSDNYGYTF
TRBV5-5 | CASSLGVRGENTEAFF
TRBV5-4 | CASRGEGYNEQFF
TRBV6-5 | CASSYGTSGANEQFF
TRBV6-6 | CASSYRVNQPQHF
TRBV19 | CASSPWTTQAFF
TRBV5-1 | CASSLANTEAFF
TRBV4-1 | CASSQGARDIQYF
TRBV4-2 | CASSQGHSYEQYF
TRBV9 | CASSGTYGYTF
TRBV9 | CASSEGQALSYEQYF
TRBV2 | CASIPTGGDQPQHF
TRBV9 | CASSPRTGELFF